These 3 T cell receptor beta chains share one sample of origin, sequenced in a study of blood T cell repertoires in COVID-19. Only in-frame clones appear in the TCRdb table, and some are missing; sequencing was by immunoSEQ multiplex PCR. The sample has approximately 670,000 clones, 85% to 90% seen once. Sequencing used peripheral blood. These receptors all come from a woman between 18 and 30 years old with acute or convalescent COVID-19.

CDR3 in DNA: TGTGCCAGCAGCTTGGGGAAGGGACACCAACTTTTCACCGGGGAGCTGTTTTTT. Protein sequence: CASSLGKGHQLFTGELFF. The rearrangement links TRBV7-9 to TRBJ2-2; D perhaps matches TRBD1 (6 bases). Germline V gives CDR1 SEHNR, CDR2 FQNEAQ (reference sequence). V was cut by 3 bases and J by 4 bases, with 21 bases left in between. This CDR3 contains 18 residues.

J is TRBJ1-6 and V is TRBV6-1; a weak D match, TRBD1 (5 bases). Trimming took off 3 bases at V and 14 bases at J, with 14 bases between the two ends. In germline, CDR1 is MNHNS, CDR2 SASEGT. There are 13 residues in the CDR3. The CDR3 protein is CASSDMQKGSLHF. Here the CDR3 DNA reads TGTGCCAGCAGTGATATGCAAAAGGGGTCCCTCCACTTT.

This clone was detected only a few times. The rearrangement joins TRBV14 to TRBJ2-7; D is unresolved. Germline V CDR1 and CDR2: SGHDN, FVKESK. The CDR3 extends over 14 amino acids. V was clipped by 1 base and J by 2 bases, with 9 bases between them. The CDR3 nucleotides are TGTGCCAGCAGCCAAGGTCTGGCAACCTACGAGCAGTACTTC. Residues: CASSQGLATYEQYF.